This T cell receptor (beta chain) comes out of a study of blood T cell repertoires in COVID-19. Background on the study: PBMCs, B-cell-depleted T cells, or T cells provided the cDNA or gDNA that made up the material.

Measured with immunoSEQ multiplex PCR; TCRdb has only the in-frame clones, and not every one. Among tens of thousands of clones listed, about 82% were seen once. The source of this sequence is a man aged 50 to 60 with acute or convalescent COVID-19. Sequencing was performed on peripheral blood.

The CDR3 loop is CASSQRSGRYPTDTQYF. For the CDR3, the DNA is TGTGCCAGCAGCCAAAGGAGCGGGCGGTACCCCACAGATACGCAGTATTTT. The genes are TRBV14 and TRBJ2-3; weak D call: TRBD2 (6 bases). The germline V gene has CDR1 SGHDN and CDR2 FVKESK. CDR3 size: 17 residues. V was shortened by 2 bases and J by 2 bases, with 17 bases between the two germline ends.